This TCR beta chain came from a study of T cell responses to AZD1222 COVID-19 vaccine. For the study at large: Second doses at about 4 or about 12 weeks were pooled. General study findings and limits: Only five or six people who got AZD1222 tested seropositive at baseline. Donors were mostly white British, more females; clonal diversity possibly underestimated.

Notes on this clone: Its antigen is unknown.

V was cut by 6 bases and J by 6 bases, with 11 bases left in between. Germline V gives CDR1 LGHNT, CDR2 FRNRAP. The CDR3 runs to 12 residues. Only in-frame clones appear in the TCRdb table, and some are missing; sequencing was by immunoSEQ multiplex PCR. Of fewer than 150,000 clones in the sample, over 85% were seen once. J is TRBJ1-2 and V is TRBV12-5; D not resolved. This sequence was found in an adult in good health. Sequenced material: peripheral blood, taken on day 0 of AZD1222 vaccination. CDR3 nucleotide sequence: TGTGCTAGTGGCTCTTTCCGCGATGGCTACACCTTC. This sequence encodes CASGSFRDGYTF.